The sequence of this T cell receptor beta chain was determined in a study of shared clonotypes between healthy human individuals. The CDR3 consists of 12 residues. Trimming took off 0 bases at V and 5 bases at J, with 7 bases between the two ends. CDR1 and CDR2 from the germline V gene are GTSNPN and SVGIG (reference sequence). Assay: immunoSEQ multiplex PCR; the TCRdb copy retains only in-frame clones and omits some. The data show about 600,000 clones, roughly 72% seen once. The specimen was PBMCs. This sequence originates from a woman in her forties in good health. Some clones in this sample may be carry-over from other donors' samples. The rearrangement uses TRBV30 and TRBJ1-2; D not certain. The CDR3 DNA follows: TGTGCCTGGAGTGTACAACAGTATGGCTACACCTTC. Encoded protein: CAWSVQQYGYTF.